The entry below describes one T cell receptor (beta chain). How the authors handled the data: Estimated nucleated cell counts came from reference gene primer amplification. TCRdb keeps only in-frame clones here, not all; method: immunoSEQ multiplex PCR. Clone size and the V and J calls come from that table; the DNA yielded D and trimming. The data show under 150,000 clones, roughly 90% seen once. The entry originates in a study of blood T cell repertoires in COVID-19. Study details: Both acute and convalescent COVID-19 samples were obtained from the United States, Italy and Spain. T cells, B-cell-depleted T cells, or PBMCs supplied cDNA or gDNA.

V lost 0 bases, J lost 5 bases, and 3 bases stayed unmatched. Germline V lookup: CDR1 MNHEY, CDR2 SVGEGT. This CDR3 spans 17 amino acids. Sample: peripheral blood. This TCR was recovered from a man in his forties or fifties with active or convalescent COVID-19. The chain employs TRBV6-2 or TRBV6-3 and TRBJ2-1, with 14 bases identical to TRBD2. The CDR3 DNA follows: TGTGCCAGCAGTTACTCGGGACTAGCGGGAGCGGACAATGAGCAGTTCTTC. Encoded protein: CASSYSGLAGADNEQFF.